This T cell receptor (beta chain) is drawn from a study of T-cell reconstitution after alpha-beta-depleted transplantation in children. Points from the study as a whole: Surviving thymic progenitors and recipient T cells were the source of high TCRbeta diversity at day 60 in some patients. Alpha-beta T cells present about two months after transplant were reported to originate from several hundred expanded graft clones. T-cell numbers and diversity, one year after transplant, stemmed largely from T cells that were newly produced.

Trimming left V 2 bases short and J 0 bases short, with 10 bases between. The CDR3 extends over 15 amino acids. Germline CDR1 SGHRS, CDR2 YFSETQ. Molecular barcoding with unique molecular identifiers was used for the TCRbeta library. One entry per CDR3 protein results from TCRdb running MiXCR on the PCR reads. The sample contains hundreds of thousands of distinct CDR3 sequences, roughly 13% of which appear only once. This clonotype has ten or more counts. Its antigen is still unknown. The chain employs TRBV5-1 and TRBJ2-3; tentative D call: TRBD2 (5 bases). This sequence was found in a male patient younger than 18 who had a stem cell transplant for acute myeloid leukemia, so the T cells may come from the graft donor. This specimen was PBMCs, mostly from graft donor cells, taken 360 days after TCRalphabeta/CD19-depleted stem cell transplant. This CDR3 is CASSFGLISTDTQYF. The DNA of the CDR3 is TGCGCCAGCAGCTTCGGACTTATTAGCACAGATACGCAGTATTTT.